This TCR beta chain appears in the sequencing data of a study of shared clonotypes between healthy human individuals. The CDR3 runs to 14 residues. V lost 1 base and J lost 0, with 7 bases in between. Per germline, CDR1 SGDLS and CDR2 YYNGEE. Using immunoSEQ multiplex PCR, the repertoire was profiled, and TCRdb retains in-frame clones only, with some absent. This sample carries under 2.5 million clones, 85% to 95% of them seen once, and the ten largest clones take around 0.4%. Study-wide results and limits: The expectation was that sequencing depth would affect clonotype sharing among donors. Some naive CD4 clonotypes, around 5%, turned up in common across several donors. Apart from blood, nothing was sampled; tissue repertoires likely differ.

CD45RA-negative memory and CD45RA+ naive subsets were split from the CD4+ cells. On this clone itself: No antigen is known for it.

The source of this sequence is a man younger than 35 in good health. Some clones in this sample may be carry-over from other donors' samples. Sequenced sample: naive CD4+ T cells from PBMCs. As to subset: CD45RA+ positively selected. The chain employs TRBV9 and TRBJ1-1, with a tentative D call TRBD1 (5 bases). As DNA, the CDR3 is TGTGCCAGCAGCGTACGGGACCTGAACACTGAAGCTTTCTTT. This translates into CASSVRDLNTEAFF. Supplemented by reference TRBV9 and TRBJ1-1, the full variable domain reads DSGVTQTPKHLITATGQRVTLRCSPRSGDLSVYWYQQSLDQGLQFLIQYYNGEERAKGNILERFSAQQFPDLHSELNLSSLELGDSALYFCASSVRDLNTEAFFGQGTRLTVV.